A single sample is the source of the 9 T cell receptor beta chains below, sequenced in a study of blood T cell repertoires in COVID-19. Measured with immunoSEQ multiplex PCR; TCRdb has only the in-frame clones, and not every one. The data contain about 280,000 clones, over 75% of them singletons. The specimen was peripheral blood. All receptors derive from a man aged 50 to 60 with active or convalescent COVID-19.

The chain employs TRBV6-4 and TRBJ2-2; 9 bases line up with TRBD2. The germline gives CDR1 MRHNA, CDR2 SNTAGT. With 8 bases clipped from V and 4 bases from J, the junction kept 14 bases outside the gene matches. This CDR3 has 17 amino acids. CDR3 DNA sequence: TGTGCCAGCCACGGGGCCTTAGCGGGAGAAAGCACCGGGGAGCTGTTTTTT. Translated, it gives CASHGALAGESTGELFF.

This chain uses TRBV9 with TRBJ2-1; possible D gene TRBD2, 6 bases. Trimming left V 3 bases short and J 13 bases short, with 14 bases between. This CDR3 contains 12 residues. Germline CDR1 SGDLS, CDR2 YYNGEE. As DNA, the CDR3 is TGTGCCAGCAGCGCCCAAGTCGGGGGACAGTTCTTC. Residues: CASSAQVGGQFF.

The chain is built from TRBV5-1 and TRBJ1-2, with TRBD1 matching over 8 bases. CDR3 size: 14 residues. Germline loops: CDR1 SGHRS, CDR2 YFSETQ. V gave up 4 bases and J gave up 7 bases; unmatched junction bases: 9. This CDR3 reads CASSLTGASGGYTF. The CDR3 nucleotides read TGCGCCAGCAGCCTGACAGGGGCGTCTGGTGGCTACACCTTC.

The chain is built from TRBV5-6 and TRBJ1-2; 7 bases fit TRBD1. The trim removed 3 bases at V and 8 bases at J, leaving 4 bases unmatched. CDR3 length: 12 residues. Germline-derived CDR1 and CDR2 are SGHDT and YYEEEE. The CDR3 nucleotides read TGTGCCAGCAGCTCTTCGGACAGGGGCTACACCTTC. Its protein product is CASSSSDRGYTF.

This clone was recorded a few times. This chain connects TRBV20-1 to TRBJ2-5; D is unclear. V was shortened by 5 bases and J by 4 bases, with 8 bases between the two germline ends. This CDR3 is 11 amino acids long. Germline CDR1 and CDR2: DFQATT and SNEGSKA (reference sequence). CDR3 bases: TGCAGTGCTCTGGGCAGAGAGACCCAGTACTTC. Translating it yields CSALGRETQYF.

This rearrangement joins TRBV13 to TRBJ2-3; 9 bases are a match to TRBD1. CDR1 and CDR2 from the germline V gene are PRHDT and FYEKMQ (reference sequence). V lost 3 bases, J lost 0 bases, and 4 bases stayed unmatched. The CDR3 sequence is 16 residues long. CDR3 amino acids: CASSFRTGESTDTQYF. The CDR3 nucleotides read TGTGCCAGCAGCTTCCGGACAGGGGAAAGCACAGATACGCAGTATTTT.

The CDR3 sequence is CASSRMAGGGLNTEAFF. CDR3 in DNA: TGCGCCAGCAGCCGAATGGCAGGGGGCGGATTGAACACTGAAGCTTTCTTT. The V call is TRBV4-1, the J call TRBJ1-1; 8 nucleotides align to TRBD1. The V and J ends lost 4 bases and 0 bases, in that order; junction bases with no gene match: 10. This CDR3 is 17 amino acids long. Germline V gene sequence: CDR1 MGHRA, CDR2 YSYEKL.

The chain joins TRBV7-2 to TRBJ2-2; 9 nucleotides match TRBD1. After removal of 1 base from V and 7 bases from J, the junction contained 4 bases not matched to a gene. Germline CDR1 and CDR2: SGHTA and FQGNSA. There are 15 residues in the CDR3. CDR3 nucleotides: TGTGCCAGCAGCTTAGAGACAGGGGGGATCGGGGAGCTGTTTTTT. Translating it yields CASSLETGGIGELFF.

The DNA of the CDR3 is TGTGCCAGCAGACTCGACAGGGGAAATTCACCCCTCCACTTT. This codes for CASRLDRGNSPLHF. The gene calls are TRBV6-5 and TRBJ1-6, with 8 bases lining up with TRBD1. Germline V lookup: CDR1 MNHEY, CDR2 SVGAGI. Trimming cost V 6 bases and J 7 bases; bases outside gene matches: 5. This CDR3 region has 14 residues.